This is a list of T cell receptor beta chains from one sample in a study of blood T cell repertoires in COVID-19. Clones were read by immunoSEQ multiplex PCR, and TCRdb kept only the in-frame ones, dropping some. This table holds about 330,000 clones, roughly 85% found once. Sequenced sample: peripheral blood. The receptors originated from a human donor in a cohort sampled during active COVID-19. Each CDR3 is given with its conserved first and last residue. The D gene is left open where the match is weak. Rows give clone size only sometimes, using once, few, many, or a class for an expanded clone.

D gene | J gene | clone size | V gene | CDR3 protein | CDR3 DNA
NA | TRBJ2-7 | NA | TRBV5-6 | CASQKGVDRLFYEQYF | TGTGCCAGTCAAAAGGGGGTGGACCGGCTGTTCTACGAGCAGTACTTC
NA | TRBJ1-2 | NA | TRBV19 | CASSIPRSYGYTF | TGTGCCAGTAGTATTCCCAGGTCGTATGGCTACACCTTC
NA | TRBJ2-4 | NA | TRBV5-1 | CASSQDRAQGIQYF | TGCGCCAGCAGCCAAGACCGGGCCCAGGGCATTCAGTACTTC
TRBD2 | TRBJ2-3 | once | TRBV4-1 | CASSQDPPSGATDTQYF | TGCGCCAGCAGCCAAGATCCGCCTAGCGGGGCCACAGATACGCAGTATTTT
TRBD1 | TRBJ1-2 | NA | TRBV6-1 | CASSEVGQGVYGYTF | TGTGCCAGCAGTGAAGTGGGACAGGGAGTCTATGGCTACACCTTC
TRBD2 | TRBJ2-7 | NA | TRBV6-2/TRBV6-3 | CASSYGVAGESYEQYF | TGTGCCAGCAGTTACGGCGTAGCGGGGGAGTCCTACGAGCAGTACTTC
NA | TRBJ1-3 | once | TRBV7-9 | CASSFAAGGGSRNTIYF | TGTGCCAGCAGCTTTGCGGCTGGCGGGGGGAGTAGAAACACCATATATTTT
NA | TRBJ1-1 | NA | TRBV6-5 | CASSPGHYTEAFF | TGTGCCAGCAGTCCGGGACATTACACTGAAGCTTTCTTT
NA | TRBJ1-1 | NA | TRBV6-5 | CASSLLLTEAFF | TGTGCCAGCAGTCTACTCTTGACTGAAGCTTTCTTT
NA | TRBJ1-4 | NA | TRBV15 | CATSAGPEGEKLFF | TGTGCCACCAGTGCGGGTCCCGAAGGGGAAAAACTGTTTTTT
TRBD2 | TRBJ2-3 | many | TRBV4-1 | CASSQDWTSGNTDTQYF | TGCGCCAGCAGCCAAGATTGGACTAGCGGGAACACAGATACGCAGTATTTT
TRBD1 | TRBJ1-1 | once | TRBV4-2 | CASSQGGQGQTEAFF | TGTGCCAGCAGCCAGGGTGGACAGGGTCAAACTGAAGCTTTCTTT
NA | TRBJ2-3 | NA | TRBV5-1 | CASSLASSTDTQYF | TGCGCCAGCAGCTTGGCTAGCAGCACAGATACGCAGTATTTT
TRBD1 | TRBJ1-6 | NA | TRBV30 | CAWRMTGGDNSPLHF | TGTGCCTGGAGGATGACAGGGGGAGATAATTCACCCCTCCACTTT
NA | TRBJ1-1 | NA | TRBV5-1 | CASSSVDSLNTEAFF | TGCGCCAGCAGCTCAGTGGACAGCTTGAACACTGAAGCTTTCTTT
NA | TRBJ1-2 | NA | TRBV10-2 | CASSEEGNYGYTF | TGCGCCAGCAGTGAAGAGGGTAACTATGGCTACACCTTC
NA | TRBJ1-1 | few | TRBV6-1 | CASSEQGFWAFF | TGTGCCAGCAGTGAACAGGGATTTTGGGCTTTCTTT
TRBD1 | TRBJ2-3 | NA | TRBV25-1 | CASSAQGVPTDTQYF | TGTGCCAGCAGTGCACAGGGGGTCCCAACAGATACGCAGTATTTT
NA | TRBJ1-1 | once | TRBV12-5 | CASGSRGINKREYTEAFF | TGTGCTAGTGGTTCACGGGGAATTAACAAACGGGAATACACTGAAGCTTTCTTT
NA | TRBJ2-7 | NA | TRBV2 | CASSAERGSYEQYF | TGTGCCAGCAGTGCCGAGCGAGGGTCCTACGAGCAGTACTTC
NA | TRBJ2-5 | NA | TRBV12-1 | CASSFAPGNIRRGGWGQETQYF | NA
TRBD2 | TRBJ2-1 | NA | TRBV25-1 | CASSKAGTSGSNEQFF | TGTGCCAGCAGTAAAGCCGGGACTAGCGGAAGCAATGAGCAGTTCTTC
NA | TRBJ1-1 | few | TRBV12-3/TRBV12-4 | CANRRGTNTEAFF | TGTGCCAACCGCCGGGGGACGAACACTGAAGCTTTCTTT
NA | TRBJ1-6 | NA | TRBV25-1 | CASSESSIPLHF | TGTGCCAGCAGTGAATCATCAATACCCCTCCACTTT
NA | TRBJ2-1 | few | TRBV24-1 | CATSDSTKWGDDNEQFF | TGTGCCACCAGTGATTCAACCAAGTGGGGGGATGACAATGAGCAGTTCTTC
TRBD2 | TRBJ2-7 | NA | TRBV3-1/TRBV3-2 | CASGRLAGNEQYF | TGTGCCAGCGGAAGACTAGCGGGAAACGAGCAGTACTTC
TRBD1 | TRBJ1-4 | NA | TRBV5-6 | CASSRIAPGQGNEKLFF | TGTGCCAGCAGCCGTATTGCCCCGGGACAGGGAAATGAAAAACTGTTTTTT
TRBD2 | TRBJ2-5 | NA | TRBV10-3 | CAISGEAGGETQYF | TGTGCCATCAGTGGAGAAGCGGGAGGAGAGACCCAGTACTTC
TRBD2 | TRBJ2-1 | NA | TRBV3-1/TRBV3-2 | CASSRTSGGLREQFF | TGTGCCAGCAGTCGGACTAGCGGGGGGCTTAGGGAGCAGTTCTTC
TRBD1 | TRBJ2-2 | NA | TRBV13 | CASSWGQRDTGELFF | TGTGCCAGCAGCTGGGGACAGAGAGACACCGGGGAGCTGTTTTTT
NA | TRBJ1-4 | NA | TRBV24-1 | CATSDGSGLFF | TGTGCCACCAGTGATGGTAGCGGGCTGTTTTTT
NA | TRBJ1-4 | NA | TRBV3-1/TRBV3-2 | CASSQDWEKADEKLFF | TGTGCCAGCAGCCAAGATTGGGAGAAGGCGGATGAAAAACTGTTTTTT
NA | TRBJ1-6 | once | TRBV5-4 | CASSLAGFSPLHF | TGTGCCAGCAGCTTGGCGGGGTTTTCACCCCTCCACTTT
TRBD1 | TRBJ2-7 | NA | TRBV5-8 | CASSTDRDLGEQYF | TGTGCCAGCAGCACGGACAGGGACCTAGGGGAGCAGTACTTC
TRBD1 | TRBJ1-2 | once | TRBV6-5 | CASRSTGSGYGYTF | TGTGCCAGCAGATCGACAGGGTCTGGCTATGGCTACACCTTC
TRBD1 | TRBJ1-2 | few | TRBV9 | CASSVNDRGWNYGYTF | TGTGCCAGCAGCGTAAACGACAGGGGGTGGAACTATGGCTACACCTTC
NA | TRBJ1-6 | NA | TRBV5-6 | CASSLVRGWHSPLHF | TGTGCCAGCAGCTTAGTTCGGGGTTGGCATTCACCCCTCCACTTT
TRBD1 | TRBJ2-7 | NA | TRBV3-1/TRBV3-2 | CASSQSGGQREQYF | TGTGCCAGCAGCCAGTCAGGGGGCCAGAGGGAGCAGTACTTC
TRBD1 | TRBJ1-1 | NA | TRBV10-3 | CAIRPSGQEAFF | TGTGCCATCAGACCTTCGGGACAGGAAGCTTTCTTT
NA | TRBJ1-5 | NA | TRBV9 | CASSEGVRSNQPQHF | TGTGCCAGCAGCGAGGGGGTCCGGAGCAATCAGCCCCAGCATTTT
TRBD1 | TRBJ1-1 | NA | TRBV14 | CASSHDRAEDTEAFF | TGTGCCAGCAGCCATGACAGGGCGGAGGACACTGAAGCTTTCTTT